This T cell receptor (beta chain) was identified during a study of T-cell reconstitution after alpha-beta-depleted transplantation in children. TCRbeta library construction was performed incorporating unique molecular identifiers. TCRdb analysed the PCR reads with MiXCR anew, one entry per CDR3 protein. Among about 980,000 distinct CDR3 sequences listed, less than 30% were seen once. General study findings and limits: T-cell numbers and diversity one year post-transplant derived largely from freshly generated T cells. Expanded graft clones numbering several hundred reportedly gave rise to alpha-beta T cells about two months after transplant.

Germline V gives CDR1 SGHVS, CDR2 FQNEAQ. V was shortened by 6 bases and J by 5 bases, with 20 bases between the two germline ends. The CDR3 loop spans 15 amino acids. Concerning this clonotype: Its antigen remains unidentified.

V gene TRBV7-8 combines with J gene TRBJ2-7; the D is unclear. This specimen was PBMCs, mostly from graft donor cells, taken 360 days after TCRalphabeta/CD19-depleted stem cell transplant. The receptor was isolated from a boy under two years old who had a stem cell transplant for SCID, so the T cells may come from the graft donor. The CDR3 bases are TGTGCCAGCAGGTCGGGTTGGGAAGATGGGAACGAGCAGTACTTC. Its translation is CASRSGWEDGNEQYF.